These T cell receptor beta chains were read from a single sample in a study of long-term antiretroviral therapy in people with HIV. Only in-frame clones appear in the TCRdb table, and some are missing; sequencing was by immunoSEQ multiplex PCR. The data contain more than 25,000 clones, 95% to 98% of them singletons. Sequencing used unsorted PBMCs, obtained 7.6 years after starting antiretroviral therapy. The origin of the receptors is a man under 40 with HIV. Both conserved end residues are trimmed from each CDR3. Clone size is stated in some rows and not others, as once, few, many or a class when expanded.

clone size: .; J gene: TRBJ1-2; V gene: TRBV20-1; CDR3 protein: RGQGGYGYT
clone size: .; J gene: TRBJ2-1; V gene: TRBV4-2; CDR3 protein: ASSQETRSSSYNEQF
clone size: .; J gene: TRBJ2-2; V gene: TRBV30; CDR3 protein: AWSGPANAGELF
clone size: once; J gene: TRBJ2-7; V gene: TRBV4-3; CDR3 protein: ASSQVGSQGHYEQY
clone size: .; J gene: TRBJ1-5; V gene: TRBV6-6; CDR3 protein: ASRGRDNQPQH
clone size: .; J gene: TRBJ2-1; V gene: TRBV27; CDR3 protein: ASSTGLAGNEQF
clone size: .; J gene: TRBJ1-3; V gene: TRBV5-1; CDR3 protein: ASSRADSGNTIY
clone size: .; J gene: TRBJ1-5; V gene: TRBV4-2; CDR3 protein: ASSQESRARIQPQH
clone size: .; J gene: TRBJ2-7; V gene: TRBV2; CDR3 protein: ASTESYEQY
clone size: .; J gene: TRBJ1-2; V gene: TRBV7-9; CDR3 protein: ASSLEYYGYT
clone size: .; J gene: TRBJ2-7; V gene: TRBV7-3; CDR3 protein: ASSSQGVNEQY
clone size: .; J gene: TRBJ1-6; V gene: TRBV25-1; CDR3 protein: ASSMGDGSNSPLH
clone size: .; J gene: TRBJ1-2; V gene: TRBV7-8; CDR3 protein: ASSSGGSYGYT
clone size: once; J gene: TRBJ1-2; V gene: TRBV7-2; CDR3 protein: ASSPSGYGYT
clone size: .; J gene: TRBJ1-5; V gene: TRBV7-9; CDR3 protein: ASSLGAGTNQPQH
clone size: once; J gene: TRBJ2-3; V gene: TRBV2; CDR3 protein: ASRGQINTDTQY
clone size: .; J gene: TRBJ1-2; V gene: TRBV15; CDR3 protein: AIPGSNYGYT
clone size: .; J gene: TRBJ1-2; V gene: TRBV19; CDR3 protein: ASSLRQGGFYGYT
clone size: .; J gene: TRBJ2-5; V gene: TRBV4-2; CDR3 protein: ASSRRKGLAGGRKETQY
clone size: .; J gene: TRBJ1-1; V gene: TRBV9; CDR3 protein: ASSVGVETEAF
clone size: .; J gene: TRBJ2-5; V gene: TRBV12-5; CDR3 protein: ASGFGLQETQY
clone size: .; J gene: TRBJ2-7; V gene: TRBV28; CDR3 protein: ASSFGQLTSYEQY
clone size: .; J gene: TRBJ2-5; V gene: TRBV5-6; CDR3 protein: ASSLAEAGGETQY
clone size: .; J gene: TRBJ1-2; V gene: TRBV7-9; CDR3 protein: ASSFVGQRYGYT
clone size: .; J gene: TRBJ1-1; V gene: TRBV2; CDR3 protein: ASEGGAGEAF
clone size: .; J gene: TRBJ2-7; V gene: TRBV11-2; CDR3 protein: ASSPRELIDEQY
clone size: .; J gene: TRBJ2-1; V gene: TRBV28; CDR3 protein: ASSTLRTSYEQF
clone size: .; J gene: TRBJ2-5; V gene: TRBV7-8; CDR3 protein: ASTAWARPRTGRETQY
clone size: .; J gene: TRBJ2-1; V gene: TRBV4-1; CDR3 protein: ASSQPGLANHNEQF
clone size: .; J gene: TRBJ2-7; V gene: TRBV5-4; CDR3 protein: ASSGGSSYEQY
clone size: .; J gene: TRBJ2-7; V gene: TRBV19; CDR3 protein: ASSMASDTYEQY
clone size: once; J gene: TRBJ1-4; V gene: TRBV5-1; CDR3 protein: ASSLGTGMEKLF
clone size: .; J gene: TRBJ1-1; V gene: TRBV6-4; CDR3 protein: GTMVVNTEAF
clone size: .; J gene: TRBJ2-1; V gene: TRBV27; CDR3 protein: ASRTAGVWNEQF
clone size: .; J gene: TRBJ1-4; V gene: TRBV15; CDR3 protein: ATSIPRGATNEKLF
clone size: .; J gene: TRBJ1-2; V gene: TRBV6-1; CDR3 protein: ASSESVGVVYGYT
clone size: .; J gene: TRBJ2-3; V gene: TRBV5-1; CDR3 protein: ASSSDPPPADTQY
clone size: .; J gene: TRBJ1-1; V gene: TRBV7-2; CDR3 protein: ASSLSGVNTEAF
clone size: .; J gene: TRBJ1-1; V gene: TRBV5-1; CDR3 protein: ASSQFVLSKGAKAF
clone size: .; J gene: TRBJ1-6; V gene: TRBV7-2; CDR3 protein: ASSFSGWNSPLH
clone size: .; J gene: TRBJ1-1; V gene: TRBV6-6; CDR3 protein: AILGAANTEAF
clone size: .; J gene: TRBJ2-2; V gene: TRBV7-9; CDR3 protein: ASSLQGFGELF
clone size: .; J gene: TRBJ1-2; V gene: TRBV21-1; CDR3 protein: ASSTTGGGSYGYT
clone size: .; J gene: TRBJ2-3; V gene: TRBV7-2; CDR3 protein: ASSLTSGWSTDTQY
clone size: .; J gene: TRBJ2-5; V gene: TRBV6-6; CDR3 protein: ASSYSIAGAPETQY